The rows below give T cell receptor beta chains drawn from one sample of a study of T cell repertoires in cytomegalovirus infection. TCRdb independently ran MiXCR on the reads; one entry per CDR3 protein. Of about 920,000 distinct CDR3 sequences detected, approximately 31% appear once; the ten largest clones hold roughly 13%. Their specific antigens are unknown. The sequencing here drew on cultured CD8+ T cells from PBMCs, taken from culture after CMV antigen stimulation. These receptors originate from a human donor in good health (CMV status not recorded). Some clones in this sample may be carry-over from other donors' samples. Each CDR3 is given with its conserved first and last residue. D genes are given only for firm matches. Clone size is shown for a subset of rows, as once, few, many or a class of expanded clone.

TRBV5-7	TRBJ2-2	NA	NA	TGTGCCAGCAGCCCAGGTAAACGGGACACAGTTTTCGGGACCGGGGAGCTGTTTTTT	CASSPGKRDTVFGTGELFF
TRBV7-8	TRBJ2-5	NA	many	TGTGCCAGCAACCTTATCGGGGGGCGGGAGACCCAGTACTTC	CASNLIGGRETQYF
TRBV12-3/TRBV12-4	TRBJ1-5	NA	many	TGTGCCAGCAGTCCCTGGTCGAGGGCCTGGAAAGTACCCCAGCATTTT	CASSPWSRAWKVPQHF
TRBV7-2	TRBJ1-2	TRBD1	many	TGTGCCAGCAGCCTTCCGGGACAGGGGGAAGTTAACTATGGCTACACCTTC	CASSLPGQGEVNYGYTF
TRBV6-6	TRBJ1-5	NA	NA	TGTGCCAGCAGTTACTCGGCGGGAGACCTTTACGGTCAGCCCCAGCATTTT	CASSYSAGDLYGQPQHF
TRBV6-5	TRBJ1-4	NA	many	TGTGCCAGCAGTTTTGACAGAAGCCAAAATGAAAAACTGTTTTTT	CASSFDRSQNEKLFF
TRBV7-9	TRBJ2-1	TRBD1	few	TGTGCCAGCAGCCGACTCAAAGGGACAGGTGGAGATGAGCAGTTCTTC	CASSRLKGTGGDEQFF
TRBV9	TRBJ2-1	TRBD2	NA	TGTGCCAGCAGCGGCGGGACTAACACCTACAATGAGCAGTTCTTC	CASSGGTNTYNEQFF
TRBV19	TRBJ2-5	NA	few	TGTGCCAGTAGTAGGGTTCCCACTAGCTCCGGAGAGACCCAGTACTTC	CASSRVPTSSGETQYF
TRBV6-2/TRBV6-3	TRBJ2-3	TRBD2	NA	TGTGCCAGCAGTTACCTCGGGACTAGCGATTTGGATACGCAGTATTTT	CASSYLGTSDLDTQYF
TRBV28	TRBJ2-7	NA	few	TGTGCCAGCAGTTCCGAAGATTCCACCCCCTACGAGCAGTACTTC	CASSSEDSTPYEQYF
TRBV6-2/TRBV6-3	TRBJ2-4	NA	NA	TGTGCCAGCAGTTACAGTGCCGCAGTGTACTTC	CASSYSAAVYF
TRBV27	TRBJ1-1	NA	NA	TGTGCCAGCAGTCCTGGACAGTTAGGCACTGAAGCTTTCTTT	CASSPGQLGTEAFF
TRBV4-1	TRBJ2-1	NA	few	TGCGCCAGCAAAATTTCTCTCAACGGCGGTGAGCAGTTCTTC	CASKISLNGGEQFF
TRBV5-1	TRBJ2-1	TRBD1	NA	TGCGCCAGCAGCCCGGTGGGACAGGGGGTCGATGAGCAGTTCTTC	CASSPVGQGVDEQFF
TRBV7-8	TRBJ2-5	NA	once	TGTGCCAGCAGCTTAGACAGGGTCAAGACCCAGTACTTC	CASSLDRVKTQYF
TRBV27	TRBJ2-1	NA	few	TGTGCCAGCAGTTTAACAAAAGGGGTAGCGTTCAATGAGCAGTTCTTC	CASSLTKGVAFNEQFF
TRBV7-9	TRBJ1-4	NA	NA	TGTGCCAGCAGCTTATCGGGGGCGGTTGAAAAACTGTTTTTT	CASSLSGAVEKLFF
TRBV12-3/TRBV12-4	TRBJ2-7	NA	few	TGTGCCAGCAGCGAAAGTGGGGAACACGAGCAGTACTTC	CASSESGEHEQYF
TRBV12-3/TRBV12-4	TRBJ1-1	NA	many	TGTGCCAGCACCTGGGGGGGTAACACTGAAGCTTTCTTT	CASTWGGNTEAFF
TRBV28	TRBJ2-1	TRBD2	few	TGTGCCAGCAGTTTGGCTTCGGGACTAGCGGGGTACAATGAGCAGTTCTTC	CASSLASGLAGYNEQFF
TRBV6-5	TRBJ2-2	NA	NA	TGTGCCAGCAGTTACTTAAACCCGGGCGACAGCCTACACACCGGGGAGCTGTTTTTT	CASSYLNPGDSLHTGELFF
TRBV5-6	TRBJ1-1	TRBD1	NA	TGTGCCAGCAGCGAGGGGACAGGTGGTGAAGCTTTCTTT	CASSEGTGGEAFF
TRBV27	TRBJ2-7	NA	NA	TGTGCCAGCAGTTTTGGGACCGCCGTAAGCGAGCAGTACTTC	CASSFGTAVSEQYF
TRBV7-9	TRBJ2-1	TRBD2	many	TGTGCCAGCAGCTCAGTTCGGGCGGGGGCCTACAATGAGCAGTTCTTC	CASSSVRAGAYNEQFF
TRBV7-3	TRBJ2-5	NA	few	TGTGCCAGCAGCTTAAGGCCAGGGTCAGAGACCCAGTACTTC	CASSLRPGSETQYF
TRBV7-9	TRBJ2-1	NA	few	TGTGCCAGCAGCTTCATCCTAGCCCAGACCAATGAGCAGTTCTTC	CASSFILAQTNEQFF
TRBV7-9	TRBJ2-7	TRBD1	NA	TGTGTCAGCAGCTTACCGATGACAGGGTCCTACGAGCAGTACTTC	CVSSLPMTGSYEQYF
TRBV5-6	TRBJ2-2	NA	few	TGTGCCAGCAGCTTGGTTGGAGACGCCGGGGAGCTGTTTTTT	CASSLVGDAGELFF
TRBV28	TRBJ1-3	TRBD1	few	TGTGCCAGCAGTTTATTCCTTACCGGGACAGGGGGACACTCTGGAAACACCATATATTTT	CASSLFLTGTGGHSGNTIYF
TRBV6-2/TRBV6-3	TRBJ2-5	TRBD1	NA	TGTGCCAGCAGCGGACAGGGGGCCCGACAAGAGACCCAGTACTTC	CASSGQGARQETQYF
TRBV27	TRBJ1-2	NA	NA	TGTGCCAGCAGTTTCAAACGAGGGTTTAACTATGGCTACACCTTC	CASSFKRGFNYGYTF
TRBV7-6	TRBJ1-1	NA	few	TGTGCCAGCAGCCTCGGACTCCTGGGTGGCGCTGAAGCTTTCTTT	CASSLGLLGGAEAFF
TRBV7-2	TRBJ2-3	NA	few	TGTGCCAGCAAATCCGGAACAGATACGCAGTATTTT	CASKSGTDTQYF
TRBV18	TRBJ1-1	TRBD1	NA	TGTGCCAGCTCACCACAACGGACAGGCTCTCTGACTGAAGCTTTCTTT	CASSPQRTGSLTEAFF
TRBV12-3/TRBV12-4	TRBJ2-6	NA	NA	TGTGCCAGCACCTACTCTGGGACATCCTCCGATGGGGCCAACGTCCTGACTTTC	CASTYSGTSSDGANVLTF
TRBV19	TRBJ2-1	NA	few	TGTGCCAGTAGTAGAACAGGCTATGAGCAGTTCTTC	CASSRTGYEQFF
TRBV12-3/TRBV12-4	TRBJ2-5	TRBD2	NA	TGTGCCAACAATTCAGCGGGACCCCAAGAGACCCAGTACTTC	CANNSAGPQETQYF
TRBV6-6	TRBJ2-5	NA	few	TGTGCCAGCAGAATGCCAGTGGAAGAGACCCAGTACTTC	CASRMPVEETQYF
TRBV7-3	TRBJ1-5	TRBD1	NA	TGTGCCAGCAGCTTAATTCAGGGGGATAGCAATCAGCCCCAGCATTTT	CASSLIQGDSNQPQHF
TRBV19	TRBJ2-1	NA	NA	TGTGCCAGTAGTATGGCCGGGGCGCCAAATGAGCAGTTCTTC	CASSMAGAPNEQFF
TRBV15	TRBJ2-3	NA	few	TGTGCCACCAGCAGACCACCCCCAGACATAACTAGCACAGATACGCAGTATTTT	CATSRPPPDITSTDTQYF
TRBV19	TRBJ1-5	NA	NA	TGTGCCAGTAGTACAATGGAGGGTTTGGGTCAGCCCCAGCATTTT	CASSTMEGLGQPQHF
TRBV7-9	TRBJ2-5	TRBD1	NA	TGTGCCAGCAGCTTAGCTACAGGGGAAGAGACCCAGTACTTC	CASSLATGEETQYF
TRBV6-6	TRBJ2-1	NA	few	TGTGCCAGCAGTTACCAGGGGAATGGGTACAATGAGCAGTTCTTC	CASSYQGNGYNEQFF
TRBV10-3	TRBJ2-3	TRBD2	NA	TGTGCCATCTTGAAGGGGGGTAGCGGGGGACCGACAACAGATACGCAGTATTTT	CAILKGGSGGPTTDTQYF
TRBV6-6	TRBJ1-4	NA	few	TGTGCCAGCAGTTACTATGACGATGAAAAACTGTTTTTT	CASSYYDDEKLFF
TRBV7-6	TRBJ2-1	NA	many	TGTGCCAGCAGCAAAAACAATGAGCAGTTCTTC	CASSKNNEQFF
TRBV7-6	TRBJ1-5	NA	few	TGTGCCAGCAGCTTAGCGCATCAGGGCGGGCAGCCCCAGCATTTT	CASSLAHQGGQPQHF
TRBV7-2	TRBJ2-1	NA	many	TGTGCCAGCAGCCTTGGAATGAGCAATGAGCAGTTCTTC	CASSLGMSNEQFF
TRBV28	TRBJ2-1	NA	NA	TGTGCCAGCGCGATTCCCAGGACCTTTTGGAATGAGCAGTTCTTC	CASAIPRTFWNEQFF
TRBV5-5	TRBJ2-1	NA	NA	TGTGCCAGCAGCGGGGCGGGGGCTACCAACAATGAGCAGTTCTTC	CASSGAGATNNEQFF
TRBV20-1	TRBJ2-1	TRBD2	NA	TGCAGTGCTAGAGATTGGGGACTAGCGGGGGGGTACAATGAGCAGTTCTTC	CSARDWGLAGGYNEQFF
TRBV29-1	TRBJ2-2	NA	few	TGCAGCGCCGCACCAGGCACCGGGGAGCTGTTTTTT	CSAAPGTGELFF
TRBV4-2	TRBJ2-1	TRBD2	NA	TGTGCCAGCAGCAGTAGCGGGGGTACGGCCTACAATGAGCAGTTCTTC	CASSSSGGTAYNEQFF